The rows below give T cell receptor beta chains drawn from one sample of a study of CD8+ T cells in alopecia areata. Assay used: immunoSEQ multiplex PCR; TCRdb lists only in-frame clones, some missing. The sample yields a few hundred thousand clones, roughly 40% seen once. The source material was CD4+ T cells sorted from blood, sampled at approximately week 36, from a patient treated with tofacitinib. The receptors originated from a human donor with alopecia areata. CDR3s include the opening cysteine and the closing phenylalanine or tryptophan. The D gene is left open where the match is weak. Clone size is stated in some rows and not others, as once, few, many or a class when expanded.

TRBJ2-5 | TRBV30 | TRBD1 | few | TGTGCCTTTGCGGCCGGGACAGTCCAAGAGACCCAGTACTTC | CAFAAGTVQETQYF
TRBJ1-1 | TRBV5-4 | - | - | TGTGCCAGCAGCTTGGGGACGGGGGCCAACACTGAAGCTTTCTTT | CASSLGTGANTEAFF
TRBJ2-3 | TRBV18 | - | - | TGTGCCAGCTCACCACGAGGGAAGCGCGGTCTCACAGATACGCAGTATTTT | CASSPRGKRGLTDTQYF
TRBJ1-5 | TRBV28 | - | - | TGTGCCAGCAGGGGCGGTGGAGCGCTTCCACCCCAGCATTTT | CASRGGGALPPQHF
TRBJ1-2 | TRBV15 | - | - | TGTGCCACCAGCATAACCGGGACACGGTATGGCTACACCTTC | CATSITGTRYGYTF
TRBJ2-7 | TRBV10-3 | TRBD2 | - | TGTGCCATCAGTGAGGGGAGGACTAGCGGTGAGCAGTACTTC | CAISEGRTSGEQYF
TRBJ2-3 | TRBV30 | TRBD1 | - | TGTGCCTGGAGTGTACAGGGGGCAGATACGCAGTATTTT | CAWSVQGADTQYF
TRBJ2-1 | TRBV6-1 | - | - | TGTGCCAGCAGTGTGCGGGACCTAGCTCGGGAGCAGTTCTTC | CASSVRDLAREQFF
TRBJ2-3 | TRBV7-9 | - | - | TGTGCCAGCGAGGGTACAGATACGCAGTATTTT | CASEGTDTQYF
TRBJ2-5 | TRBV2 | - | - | TGTGCCAGCATGGGTTATCAGATCCAAGAGACCCAGTACTTC | CASMGYQIQETQYF
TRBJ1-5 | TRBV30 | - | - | TGTGCCTGGAGTTACAGGGAGAGACAGCCCCAGCATTTT | CAWSYRERQPQHF
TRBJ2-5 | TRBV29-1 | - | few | TGCAGCGTTTGGGGGCGAGGAGAGACCCAGTACTTC | CSVWGRGETQYF
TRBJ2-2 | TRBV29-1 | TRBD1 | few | TGCAGCGTTGAAGATCCGGGCAGGGGGACCGGGGAGCTGTTTTTT | CSVEDPGRGTGELFF
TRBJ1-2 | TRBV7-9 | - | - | TGTGCCAGCAGCGCCGACAGGACTGCAGCCACCTTC | CASSADRTAATF
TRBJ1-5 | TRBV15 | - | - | TGTGCCACCAGCAGAGCCGGGCGGGGGGGAGCCCAGCATTTT | CATSRAGRGGAQHF
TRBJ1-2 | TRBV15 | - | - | TGTGCCACCAGCTTTATTGGGTATGGCTACACCTTC | CATSFIGYGYTF
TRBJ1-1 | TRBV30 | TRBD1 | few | TGTGCCTGGAGTGTGGCAGGGGGCTTATATAACACTGAAGCTTTCTTT | CAWSVAGGLYNTEAFF
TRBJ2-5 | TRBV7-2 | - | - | TGTGCCAGCAGCTTAGCGGGGCCAATAGTGGAGACCCAGTACTTC | CASSLAGPIVETQYF
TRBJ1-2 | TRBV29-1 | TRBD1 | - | TGCAGCGTTGCGGGGACAGGGTCTAACTATGGCTACACCTTC | CSVAGTGSNYGYTF
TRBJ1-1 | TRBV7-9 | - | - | TGTGCCAGCAGCTTCACTGGCACTGAAGCTTTCTTT | CASSFTGTEAFF
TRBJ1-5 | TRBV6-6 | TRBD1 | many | TGTGCCAGCAGGTCCCAGGGGGCTAACTTCAATCAGCCCCAGCATTTT | CASRSQGANFNQPQHF
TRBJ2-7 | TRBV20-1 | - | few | TGCAGTGCTGGGGGAACTTACGAGCAGTACTTC | CSAGGTYEQYF
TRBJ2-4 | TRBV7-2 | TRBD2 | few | TGTGCCAGCAGCCCCAAGGGACTAGCGATCCCCGGGGACATTCAGTACTTC | CASSPKGLAIPGDIQYF
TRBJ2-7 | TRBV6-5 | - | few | TGTGCCAGCAGTTCCAGCTCCTACGAGCAGTACTTC | CASSSSSYEQYF
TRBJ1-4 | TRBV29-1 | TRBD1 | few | TGCAGCGTCCGCCTACTAGACAGGGGGCCTGAAAAACTGTTTTTT | CSVRLLDRGPEKLFF
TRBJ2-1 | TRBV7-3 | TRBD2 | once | TGTGCCAGCAGCTTAGTAGGACTAGCGGCCCAGGATGAGCAGTTCTTC | CASSLVGLAAQDEQFF
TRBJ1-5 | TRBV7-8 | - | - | TGTGCCAGCAGCCTCAGCGGGTTGGGGTATGCCCAGCATTTT | CASSLSGLGYAQHF
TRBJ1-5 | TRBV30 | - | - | TGTGCCTGGAGTGTACAGGGTGGACAGCCCCAGCATTTT | CAWSVQGGQPQHF
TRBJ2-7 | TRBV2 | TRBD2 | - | TGTGCCAGCAGTGAAGTAGAGGCTAGCGGATACTACGAGCAGTACTTC | CASSEVEASGYYEQYF
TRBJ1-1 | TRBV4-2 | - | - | TGTGCCAGCAGCCAAGCAGGGGTGAACACTGAAGCTTTCTTT | CASSQAGVNTEAFF
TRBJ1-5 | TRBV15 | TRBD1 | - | TGTGCCACCAGCAGGAAGACAGGGTCGGGCAATCAGCCCCAGCATTTT | CATSRKTGSGNQPQHF
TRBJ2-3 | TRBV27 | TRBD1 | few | TGTGCCAGCAGTTCCCCCCTCAGGGGGCGCGTAGATACGCAGTATTTT | CASSSPLRGRVDTQYF
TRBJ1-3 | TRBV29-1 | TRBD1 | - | TGCAGCGCGGGACAGGCGGGAAACACCATATATTTT | CSAGQAGNTIYF
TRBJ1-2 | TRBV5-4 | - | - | TGTGCCAGCAGTCGGGGACGGACAAGTAACTATGGCTACACCTTC | CASSRGRTSNYGYTF
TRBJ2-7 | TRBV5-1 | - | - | TGCGCCAGCAGCTATACCACCGGGACTCCCTACGAGCAGTACTTC | CASSYTTGTPYEQYF
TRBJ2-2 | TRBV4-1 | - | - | TGTGCCAGCAGCCAGGACAGTAACACCGGGGAGCTGTTTTTT | CASSQDSNTGELFF
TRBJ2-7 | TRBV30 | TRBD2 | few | TGTGCCTGCACCGGGGGGTCGTACGAGCAGTACTTC | CACTGGSYEQYF
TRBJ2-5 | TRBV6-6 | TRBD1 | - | TGTGCCAGCACTCGGCGGACAGGAATGGAGACCCAGTACTTC | CASTRRTGMETQYF
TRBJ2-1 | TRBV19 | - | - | TGTGCCAGTAGTATAGCGGCCAGCTCCTACAATGAGCAGTTCTTC | CASSIAASSYNEQFF
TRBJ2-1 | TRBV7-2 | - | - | TGTGCCAGCGGCACCGGGGCGAACTACAATGAGCAGTTCTTC | CASGTGANYNEQFF
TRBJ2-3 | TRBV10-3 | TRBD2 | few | TGTGCCATCAGTGAGTTCCTAGCGGGAGCCCCAGATACGCAGTATTTT | CAISEFLAGAPDTQYF
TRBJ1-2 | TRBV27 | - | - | TGTGCCTCCGCACTTAGTTCCGGCCAGACAGATCGCTACACCTTC | CASALSSGQTDRYTF
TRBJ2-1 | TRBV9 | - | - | TGTGCCAGCAGCGCGAGAAGGGGCAGCTACAATGAGCAGTTCTTC | CASSARRGSYNEQFF
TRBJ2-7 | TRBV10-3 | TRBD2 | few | TGTGCCATCAGTGGCCCCGCGGGAGTCAACCACGAGCAGTACTTC | CAISGPAGVNHEQYF
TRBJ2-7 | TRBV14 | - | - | TGTGCCAGCAGCCAAGGTAGCCTACGCTACGAGCAGTACTTC | CASSQGSLRYEQYF
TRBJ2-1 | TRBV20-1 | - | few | TGCAGTGCCACACACAACAATGAGCAGTTCTTC | CSATHNNEQFF
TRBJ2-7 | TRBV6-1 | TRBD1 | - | TGTGCCAGCAGTGCCGGACAGGGTTTCGTCGACGAGCAGTACTTC | CASSAGQGFVDEQYF
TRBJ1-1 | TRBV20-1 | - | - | TGCAGTGCTAGGGGCACTGAAGCTTTCTTT | CSARGTEAFF
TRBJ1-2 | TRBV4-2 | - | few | TGTGCCAGCAGCCAAGTAGACGGCAGCTATGGCTACACCTTC | CASSQVDGSYGYTF
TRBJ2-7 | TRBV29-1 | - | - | TGCAGCGTTGACAGGTGGTACGAGCAGTACTTC | CSVDRWYEQYF
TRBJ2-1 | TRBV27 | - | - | TGTGCCAGCAGTTTAGCCTCAGGGAGAAATGAGCAGTTCTTC | CASSLASGRNEQFF
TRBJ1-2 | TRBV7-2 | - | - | TGTGCCAGCAAGAACACGGGGGCGCAGTATGGCTACACCTTC | CASKNTGAQYGYTF
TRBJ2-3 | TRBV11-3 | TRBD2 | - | TGTGCCAGCAGCTTAGGACTGCGGGGGAGCACAGATACGCAGTATTTT | CASSLGLRGSTDTQYF
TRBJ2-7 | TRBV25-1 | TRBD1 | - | TGTGCCAGCAGGGCCCCAGGACAGGAGCGCTACGAGCAGTACTTC | CASRAPGQERYEQYF